Here is one TCR beta chain with its context. Its antigen is still unknown. Sequenced by immunoSEQ multiplex PCR; TCRdb stores in-frame clones only, minus some. The repertoire holds 320,000 or so clones, around 90% seen once, with 5.5% in the top ten. This record comes from a study of Ad26.COV2.S vaccination and SARS-CoV-2 variants. Study-wide points: Vaccine recipients surpassed placebo recipients in spike-specific TCR breadth.

The treatment is: about 20 received Ad26.COV2.S at low or high dose, single or two shots; about 5 received placebo; per-sample allocation not given. Each sample was drawn 63 days after the first injection (of vaccine or placebo). This CDR3 has 14 amino acids. The chain joins TRBV21-1 to TRBJ1-5; TRBD1 reflects the table's D call only, with no check against the DNA. TRBV21-1 counts as a pseudogene. The sample consisted of peripheral blood, taken in a trial of Ad26.COV2.S vaccine versus placebo. This clonotype originated in a person between 18 and 59 years old who received the Ad26.COV2.S COVID-19 vaccine or a placebo. This CDR3 reads CASSYSQGWQPQHF. Here the CDR3 DNA reads TGTGCCAGCAGTTACAGCCAGGGTTGGCAGCCCCAGCATTTT.